The 13 T cell receptor beta chains reported below all come from one sample, sequenced in a study of T cells after yellow fever vaccination. TCRdb independently ran MiXCR on the 5' RACE reads; one entry per CDR3 protein. In the table there are a few hundred thousand distinct CDR3 sequences, roughly 7% of which are singletons. Here the sequenced sample was PBMCs, taken roughly 47 days after the first yellow fever vaccination. These receptors originate from a man between 18 and 35 years old who received the YFV17D yellow fever vaccine.

This clonotype was seen many times. The rearrangement joins TRBV12-3 or TRBV12-4 to TRBJ2-2; no clear D gene. V was trimmed by 5 bases and J by 7 bases, leaving 14 bases between them. This CDR3 has 14 residues. The CDR3 loop reads CASSPPWAVGELFF. CDR3 sequence (DNA): TGTGCCAGCAGTCCCCCCTGGGCGGTCGGGGAGCTGTTTTTT.

This chain uses TRBV12-3 or TRBV12-4 with TRBJ1-1, with TRBD1 as a possible D gene (6 bases). Trimming stripped 2 bases from V and 6 bases from J, with 10 bases between. CDR3 length: 13 residues. For the CDR3, the DNA is TGTGCCAGCAGTTTAAGGGGGAGACCTGAAGCTTTCTTT. This sequence encodes CASSLRGRPEAFF.

This chain links TRBV7-3 with TRBJ2-2; possibly TRBD1 for D (5 bases). The germline V and J ends were trimmed by 5 bases and 6 bases, with 13 bases remaining between them. Germline lookup yields CDR1 SGHTA and CDR2 FQGTGA. This CDR3 has 14 amino acids. The CDR3 DNA follows: TGTGCCAGCAGCCGACAACAGGACGCCGGGGAGCTGTTTTTT. As protein: CASSRQQDAGELFF.

This clonotype was seen only a few times. The chain employs TRBV21-1 and TRBJ1-5; the table gives TRBD1 as D, unverified against the DNA. TRBV21-1 represents a pseudogene. This CDR3 has 17 amino acids. The DNA of the CDR3 is TGTGCCAGCAGCAAAGTAGCGGGACAGGGAGGAAACCAGCCCCAGCATTTT. Residues: CASSKVAGQGGNQPQHF.

The rearrangement uses TRBV20-1 and TRBJ2-5; D call uncertain. The V gene's germline CDR1 is DFQATT and CDR2 SNEGSKA (reference sequence). V lost 3 bases and J lost 1, with 12 bases in between. This CDR3 comprises 14 residues. CDR3 region: CSASRLALQETQYF. The DNA for the CDR3 is TGCAGTGCTAGTAGGTTGGCCCTCCAAGAGACCCAGTACTTC.

This rearrangement joins TRBV19 to TRBJ1-4, with 9 positions matching TRBD1. Germline CDR1 reads LNHDA; CDR2 reads SQIVND (reference sequence). J was trimmed by 6 bases and V by 6 bases; bases with no gene match: 8. This CDR3 has 15 residues. In nucleotides, the CDR3 is TGTGCCAGTAGAGCCCGCCGGGACAGGGATGAAAAACTGTTTTTT. Protein sequence: CASRARRDRDEKLFF.

This clonotype was counted between two and nine times. This chain uses TRBV20-1 with TRBJ2-5; TRBD2 is a possible D gene (7 bases). The CDR3 loop spans 12 amino acids. The germline gives CDR1 DFQATT, CDR2 SNEGSKA (reference sequence). Trimming left V 3 bases short and J 5 bases short, with 10 bases between. The CDR3 region is CSASGGAETQYF. The CDR3 nucleotides read TGCAGTGCTAGTGGGGGGGCGGAGACCCAGTACTTC.

This clonotype was observed a handful of times. This sequence joins TRBV3-1 and TRBJ2-2; D uncertain. This CDR3 is 13 amino acids long. The V gene lost 3 bases and the J gene lost 3 bases, with 5 bases spanning the gap. CDR1 is LGHDT and CDR2 is YNNKEL in the germline V gene (reference sequence). The CDR3 DNA follows: TGTGCCAGCAGCCACACTCACACCGGGGAGCTGTTTTTT. Translation: CASSHTHTGELFF.

The chain combines TRBV7-6 with TRBJ1-1, with a weak D call TRBD1 (6 bases). Germline assignment: CDR1 SGHVS and CDR2 FNYEAQ. The CDR3 consists of 15 residues. The V and J ends lost 4 bases and 2 bases respectively, with 14 bases between them. As DNA, the CDR3 is TGTGCCAGCAGCTCCCGGGACACTTCAAACACTGAAGCTTTCTTT. Translated, it gives CASSSRDTSNTEAFF.

In its sample, this clonotype was seen a few times. V and J are TRBV28 and TRBJ1-1; weak D call: TRBD1 (6 bases). The CDR3 length is 12 residues. V was shortened by 3 bases and J by 7 bases, with 9 bases between the two germline ends. CDR1 is MDHEN and CDR2 is SYDVKM in the germline V gene. The CDR3 region is CASSFSRGEAFF. The DNA for the CDR3 is TGTGCCAGCAGTTTCTCCAGGGGTGAAGCTTTCTTT.

This clonotype was picked up many times. This chain connects TRBV5-1 to TRBJ2-1; 12 bases line up with TRBD2. Germline loops: CDR1 SGHRS, CDR2 YFSETQ. V gave up 5 bases and J gave up 1 base; unmatched junction bases: 7. The CDR3 totals 17 residues. CDR3 residues: CASRSSGGAQSYNEQFF. The CDR3 region has the DNA TGCGCCAGCAGGTCTAGCGGGGGGGCCCAGTCCTACAATGAGCAGTTCTTC.

The table lists this clonotype with a few counts. V gene TRBV11-1 combines with J gene TRBJ2-7, with a tentative D call TRBD2 (7 bases). The length of the CDR3 is 15 residues. V was trimmed by 2 bases and J by 3 bases, leaving 14 bases between them. Germline V gene lookup returns CDR1 SGHAT and CDR2 FQDESV (reference sequence). The CDR3 region has the DNA TGTGCCAGCAGCTTACCGGGGGGCGCGGGCTACGAGCAGTACTTC. Its protein is CASSLPGGAGYEQYF.

In this sample, this clonotype turned up a few times. The CDR3 nucleotides are TGTGCCAGCAGCTTAGTTCTGCGGCGTGCCATCACAGATACGCAGTATTTT. This gives the protein CASSLVLRRAITDTQYF. The chain has TRBV7-6 and TRBJ2-3; D is ambiguous. Germline CDR1 SGHVS, CDR2 FNYEAQ. V was cut by 1 base and J by 2 bases, with 16 bases left in between. The CDR3 has 17 residues.